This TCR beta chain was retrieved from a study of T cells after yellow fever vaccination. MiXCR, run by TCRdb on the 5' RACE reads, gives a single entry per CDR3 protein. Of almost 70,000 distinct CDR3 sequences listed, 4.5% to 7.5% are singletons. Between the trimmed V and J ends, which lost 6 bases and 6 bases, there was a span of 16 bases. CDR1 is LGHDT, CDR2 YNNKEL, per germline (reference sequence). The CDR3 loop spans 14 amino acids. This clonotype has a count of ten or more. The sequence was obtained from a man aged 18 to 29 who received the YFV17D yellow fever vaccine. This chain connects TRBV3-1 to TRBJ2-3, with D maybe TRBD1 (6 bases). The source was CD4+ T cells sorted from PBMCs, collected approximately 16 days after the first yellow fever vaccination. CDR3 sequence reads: CASSQGWGRDTQYF. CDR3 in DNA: TGTGCCAGCAGTCAGGGGTGGGGGCGTGATACGCAGTATTTT.